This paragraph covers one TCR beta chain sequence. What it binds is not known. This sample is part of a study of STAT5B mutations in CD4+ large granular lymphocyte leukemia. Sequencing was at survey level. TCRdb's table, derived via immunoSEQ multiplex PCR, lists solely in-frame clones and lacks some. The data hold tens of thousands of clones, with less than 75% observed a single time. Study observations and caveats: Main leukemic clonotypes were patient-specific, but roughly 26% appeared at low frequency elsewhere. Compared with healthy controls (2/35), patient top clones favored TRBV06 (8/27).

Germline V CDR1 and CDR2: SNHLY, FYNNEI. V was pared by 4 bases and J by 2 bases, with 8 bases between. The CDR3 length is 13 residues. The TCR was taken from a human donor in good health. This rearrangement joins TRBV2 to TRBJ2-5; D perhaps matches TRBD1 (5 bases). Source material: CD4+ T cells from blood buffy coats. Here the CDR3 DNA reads TGTGCCAGCAGTGCTGGGGCGCAAGAGACCCAGTACTTC. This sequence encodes CASSAGAQETQYF.